This T cell receptor (beta chain) was sequenced during a study of vaccination effects on CD4 cells after COVID-19. The wider study: Participants received two doses of either the BNT162b2 or mRNA-1273 vaccine.

A word on this clone: The antigen remains undetermined.

The data were produced by immunoSEQ multiplex PCR, yet TCRdb's version contains in-frame clones alone and is incomplete. The table has tens of thousands of clones, 60% to 70% seen once. CDR3 length: 16 residues. Losses at the gene ends were 5 bases for V and 8 bases for J; bases not matched to a gene: 13. Germline CDR1 SGHTA, CDR2 FQGNSA. Study results and limitations: Marked clonal contraction of infection- and vaccine-induced clones was seen late after vaccination.

Before any sequencing was done, the ViraFEST assay used viral peptide pools to expand antigen-specific CD4+ T cells. CD4+ T cell isolation took place after more than eight days of culture. Nucleocapsid antibodies were negative in the vaccine recipients, who had never had SARS-CoV-2 infection. PBMC cultures contained about 2 million cells per well, 7.5 to 10 IU/ml IL-2 and approximately 9.4 ug/ml peptides. The sequencing used CD4+ T cells from PBMCs cultured with HCoV-NL63 spike peptides, collected before COVID-19 vaccination. This TCR was recovered from a human donor who received a COVID-19 vaccine. V usage is TRBV7-2 and J usage is TRBJ2-1; 9 bases map to TRBD2. CDR3 amino acids: CASSEKRGAGGDEQFF. The DNA for the CDR3 is TGTGCCAGCAGCGAAAAGAGGGGAGCGGGGGGCGATGAGCAGTTCTTC.